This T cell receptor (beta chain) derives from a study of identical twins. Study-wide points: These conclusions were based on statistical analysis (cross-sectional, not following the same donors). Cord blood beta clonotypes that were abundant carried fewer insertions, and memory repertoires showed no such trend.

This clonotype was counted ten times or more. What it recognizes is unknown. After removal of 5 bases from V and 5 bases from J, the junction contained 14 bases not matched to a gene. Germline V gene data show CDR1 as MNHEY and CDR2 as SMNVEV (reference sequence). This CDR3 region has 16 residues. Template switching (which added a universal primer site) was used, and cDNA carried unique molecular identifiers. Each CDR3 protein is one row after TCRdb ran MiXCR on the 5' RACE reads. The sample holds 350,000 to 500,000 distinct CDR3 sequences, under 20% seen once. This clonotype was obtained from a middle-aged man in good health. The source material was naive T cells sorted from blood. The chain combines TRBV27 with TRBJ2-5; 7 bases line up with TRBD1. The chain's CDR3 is CASSPKGARRGETQYF. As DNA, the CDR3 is TGTGCCAGCAGTCCAAAGGGGGCAAGGCGCGGGGAGACCCAGTACTTC.